This T cell receptor beta chain was observed in a study of blood T cells in healthy people across ages. A J-beta primer mix and a sample-barcoded 5' primer were used in a second PCR of roughly 7 to 12 cycles. TCRdb ran MiXCR on the 5' RACE reads and lists one entry per CDR3 protein. This sample has 600,000 or so distinct CDR3 sequences, with 47% found just once. This clonotype was counted only a few times. The CDR3 runs to 15 residues. Germline V CDR1 and CDR2: MNHEY, SVGEGT. V lost 5 bases, J lost 10 bases, and 14 bases stayed unmatched. Sequencing used blood. The clonotype comes from a man of 80 years or more in good health. The rearrangement joins TRBV6-2 or TRBV6-3 to TRBJ2-3, with TRBD2 matching over 8 bases. Here the CDR3 reads CASSPGLGGLVSQYF. The CDR3 nucleotides read TGTGCCAGCAGTCCGGGACTAGGGGGGTTGGTCTCGCAGTATTTT.